This T cell receptor beta chain was documented in a study of cytomegalovirus exposure and HLA in healthy donors. Study context: An analysis done earlier identified 117 million unique TCR beta sequences from 190 million or so T cells.

General study findings and limits: It has been reported that TCR beta sequences accurately predicted the HLA-A and HLA-B alleles of most subjects.

Primers included in the PCR were 60 Vbeta and 13 Jbeta primers. This table comes from immunoSEQ multiplex PCR, and its TCRdb copy is limited to in-frame clones, with some not included. The data show about 140,000 clones, about 80% seen once. Of note for this clone: No antigen is known for it.

CDR1 and CDR2 (germline): SGHRS, YFSETQ. The trim removed 1 base at V and 4 bases at J, leaving 5 bases unmatched. The length of the CDR3 is 15 residues. Each donor was nominally healthy when sampled (though unrecorded immune exposures were likely). The sequence was collected from a man aged 35 to 55 in good health and CMV-seronegative. This sequence joins TRBV5-1 and TRBJ1-2, with TRBD1 matching over 9 bases. Sequenced input: PBMCs. The chain's CDR3 is CASSLRGQGTYGYTF. CDR3 in DNA: TGCGCCAGCAGCTTGAGAGGACAGGGGACCTATGGCTACACCTTC.